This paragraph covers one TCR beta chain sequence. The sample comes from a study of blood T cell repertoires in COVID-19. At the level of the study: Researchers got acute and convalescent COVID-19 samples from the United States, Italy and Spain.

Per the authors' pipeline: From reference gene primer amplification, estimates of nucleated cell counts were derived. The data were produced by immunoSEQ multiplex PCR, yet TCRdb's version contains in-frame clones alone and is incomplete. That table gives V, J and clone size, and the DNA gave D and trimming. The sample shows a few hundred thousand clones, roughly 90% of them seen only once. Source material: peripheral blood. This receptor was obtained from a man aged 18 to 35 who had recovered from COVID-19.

CDR3 coding DNA: TGTGCCAGCAGCCAAGGCCTGACAGGGTCTGGAAACACCATATATTTT. It codes for CASSQGLTGSGNTIYF. This chain uses TRBV3-1 (or the pseudogene TRBV3-2) with TRBJ1-3; 7 bases are shared with TRBD1. Germline CDR1 reads LGHDT; CDR2 reads YNNKEL (reference sequence). The ends lost 1 base at V and 1 base at J; junction bases unmatched: 4. The CDR3 sequence is 16 residues long.